The subject of this entry is one T cell receptor beta chain. Its matching antigen is unknown. Additional DNA sequences in this sample encode the identical CDR3. The assay was immunoSEQ multiplex PCR, and TCRdb's table has in-frame clones only and misses some. The data contain 550,000 to 850,000 clones, around 77% of them singletons. The record originates from a study of shared clonotypes between healthy human individuals. Study-level results: Unshared clonotypes carried lower generation probabilities than those common to all four donors.

The CDR3 is 11 residues long. Per germline, CDR1 MNHEY and CDR2 SMNVEV (reference sequence). V was trimmed by 3 bases and J by 0 bases, leaving 0 bases between them. The chain couples TRBV27 to TRBJ2-7, with D hard to call. The receptor comes from a woman in her 30s in good health. Source material: memory CD4+ T cells sorted from blood. The subset: CD45RA-negative fraction. CDR3 in amino acids: CASSFSYEQYF. CDR3 nucleotide sequence: TGTGCCAGCAGTTTCTCCTACGAGCAGTACTTC.